This TCR beta chain derives from a study of T cell changes during pregnancy in multiple sclerosis. Deletions cut 1 base from V and 4 bases from J, with 17 bases between. This CDR3 is built from 16 residues. Germline V gene data show CDR1 as SEHNR and CDR2 as FQNEAQ (reference sequence). Measured with immunoSEQ multiplex PCR; TCRdb has only the in-frame clones, and not every one. The data contain 50,000 to 65,000 clones, less than 95% of them seen just once; the ten biggest clones take up over 5%. The TCR comes from a female donor in good health, enrolled as a control in a pregnancy study. The V and J genes are TRBV7-9 and TRBJ2-7; D might be TRBD1 (6 bases). Sequencing was performed on peripheral blood, taken in the third trimester of pregnancy. CDR3 region: CASSLVFGGQAYEQYF. CDR3 nucleotide sequence: TGTGCCAGCAGCTTAGTGTTTGGGGGCCAAGCATACGAGCAGTACTTC.